These T cell receptor beta chains were read from a single sample in a study of identical twins. TCRdb ran MiXCR on the 5' RACE reads and lists one entry per CDR3 protein. The sample carries just over 450,000 distinct CDR3 sequences, 13% to 15% recorded once. This sample was also put to use in a study of yellow fever vaccine responses in identical twins.

Sequenced input: CD4+ T cells sorted from blood. The receptors derive from a woman aged 18-29 years in good health. The CDR3 runs from the conserved cysteine through the conserved F or W. The order of the fields is clone size, V gene, J gene, D gene, CDR3 protein, CDR3 DNA. The D gene is left open where the match is weak. Size tells how often a clone was seen (once, few, many) or the class of an expanded clone, and some rows leave it out.

abundance: .; v_gene: TRBV15; j_gene: TRBJ2-3; d_gene: .; CDR3aa: CATSSGPLLTQYF; CDR3nt: TGTGCCACCAGCAGTGGACCTCTCCTTACGCAGTATTTT
abundance: many; v_gene: TRBV4-2; j_gene: TRBJ2-4; d_gene: .; CDR3aa: CASSQGHERGDIQYF; CDR3nt: TGTGCCAGCAGCCAAGGTCACGAGAGGGGTGACATTCAGTACTTC
abundance: .; v_gene: TRBV6-2/TRBV6-3; j_gene: TRBJ2-1; d_gene: .; CDR3aa: CASSRRVGEQFF; CDR3nt: TGTGCCAGCAGCCGAAGAGTCGGCGAGCAGTTCTTC
abundance: many; v_gene: TRBV28; j_gene: TRBJ2-6; d_gene: .; CDR3aa: CASSLGGRGANVLTF; CDR3nt: TGTGCCAGCAGTTTAGGGGGGCGCGGGGCCAACGTCCTGACTTTC
abundance: few; v_gene: TRBV18; j_gene: TRBJ2-1; d_gene: .; CDR3aa: CASSTLPTSRSYNEQFF; CDR3nt: TGTGCCAGCTCCACCCTGCCGACAAGCCGGTCCTACAATGAGCAGTTCTTC
abundance: few; v_gene: TRBV29-1; j_gene: TRBJ2-7; d_gene: TRBD2; CDR3aa: CSVERPSGQYF; CDR3nt: TGCAGCGTTGAACGCCCTAGCGGGCAGTACTTC
abundance: .; v_gene: TRBV2; j_gene: TRBJ1-6; d_gene: .; CDR3aa: CASRHINSPLHF; CDR3nt: TGTGCCAGCAGACACATTAATTCACCCCTCCACTTT
abundance: many; v_gene: TRBV7-6; j_gene: TRBJ2-3; d_gene: .; CDR3aa: CASSSTLEGGTDTQYF; CDR3nt: TGTGCCAGCAGCTCTACATTGGAGGGTGGCACAGATACGCAGTATTTT
abundance: few; v_gene: TRBV10-1; j_gene: TRBJ2-2; d_gene: .; CDR3aa: CASMGGNTGELFF; CDR3nt: TGCGCGAGCATGGGGGGGAACACCGGGGAGCTGTTTTTT
abundance: many; v_gene: TRBV10-1; j_gene: TRBJ2-7; d_gene: .; CDR3aa: CASSESLYEQYF; CDR3nt: TGCGCCAGCAGTGAGTCCCTATACGAGCAGTACTTC
abundance: few; v_gene: TRBV3-1; j_gene: TRBJ2-5; d_gene: TRBD2; CDR3aa: CASSSLAGGPSETQYF; CDR3nt: TGTGCCAGCAGTTCACTAGCGGGAGGGCCTAGTGAGACCCAGTACTTC
abundance: .; v_gene: TRBV6-2/TRBV6-3; j_gene: TRBJ2-1; d_gene: TRBD2; CDR3aa: CASRKGGLAGEADEQFF; CDR3nt: TGTGCCAGCAGAAAGGGGGGACTAGCGGGAGAGGCTGATGAGCAGTTCTTC
abundance: .; v_gene: TRBV18; j_gene: TRBJ1-1; d_gene: .; CDR3aa: CASSPGGLATEAFF; CDR3nt: TGTGCCAGCTCACCAGGGGGGTTGGCCACTGAAGCTTTCTTT
abundance: .; v_gene: TRBV10-3; j_gene: TRBJ1-5; d_gene: .; CDR3aa: CAIRMGAGQPQHF; CDR3nt: TGTGCCATCAGGATGGGGGCGGGTCAGCCCCAGCATTTT
abundance: .; v_gene: TRBV27; j_gene: TRBJ2-4; d_gene: .; CDR3aa: CASSFFRPGVGNIQYF; CDR3nt: TGTGCCAGCAGTTTTTTTCGACCCGGAGTCGGAAACATTCAGTACTTC
abundance: few; v_gene: TRBV28; j_gene: TRBJ1-2; d_gene: .; CDR3aa: CASSLILPLSPNYGYTF; CDR3nt: TGTGCCAGCAGTTTAATTCTCCCGCTGAGCCCTAACTATGGCTACACCTTC
abundance: few; v_gene: TRBV7-2; j_gene: TRBJ1-2; d_gene: .; CDR3aa: CASSLLGGVYGYTF; CDR3nt: TGTGCCAGCAGCTTATTGGGGGGCGTCTATGGCTACACCTTC
abundance: few; v_gene: TRBV12-3/TRBV12-4; j_gene: TRBJ1-6; d_gene: .; CDR3aa: CASRRTGFDSPLHF; CDR3nt: TGTGCCAGCAGGAGAACAGGTTTCGATTCACCCCTCCACTTT
abundance: .; v_gene: TRBV2; j_gene: TRBJ2-7; d_gene: TRBD1; CDR3aa: CASSGQGPSYEQYF; CDR3nt: TGTGCCAGCAGTGGACAGGGACCATCCTACGAGCAGTACTTC